This TCR beta chain was identified in a study of blood T cell repertoires in COVID-19. Study as a whole: The cDNA or gDNA used as material had been derived from T cells, B-cell-depleted T cells, or PBMCs.

Germline V lookup: CDR1 SGHAT, CDR2 FQNNGV. This CDR3 comprises 10 residues. V shed 3 bases and J shed 10 bases, with 4 bases lying between them. Authors' data handling: Counts of nucleated cells, estimated from reference gene primer amplification, were obtained. Method: immunoSEQ multiplex PCR; TCRdb's copy keeps in-frame clones and lacks some. V and J calls and clone size are copied from that table; D and trimming were computed from the DNA. The sample includes 250,000 to 300,000 clones, approximately 88% of them seen just once. V usage is TRBV11-2 and J usage is TRBJ2-1, with D uncertain. This TCR derives from a woman between 70 and 85 years old with COVID-19, enrolled during active disease. Material for sequencing was peripheral blood. The CDR3 DNA sequence: TGTGCCAGCAGCTTCGCGGAGCAGTTCTTC. It is translated as CASSFAEQFF.